Reported below is one T cell receptor (beta chain). Its antigen remains undetermined. Base qualities were left out, and no much larger clone turns up one base away. TCRbeta CDR3 regions were amplified from genomic DNA using the immunoSEQ Assay, a bias-controlled multiplex PCR. Regarding the original processing steps: Within the assay, amplification of reference gene primers was used to estimate how many nucleated cells each sample contained. To quantify the absolute abundance of each unique TCRbeta CDR3 rearrangement, sequence reads were collapsed and filtered. For each sample, productive Simpson clonality was calculated as the square root of Simpson's diversity index over productive rearrangements. What TCRdb holds here is the immuneACCESS table cut down to in-frame rearrangements. Part of the clones is not present; checked against another copy, under half of the missing clones reflect an unresolved V gene, and the others are unexplained. D and trimming were read from the DNA, whereas the V and J calls and clone size are those reported in that table. The sample includes about 130,000 clones, with 90% observed a single time. The ten largest make up 3.7% of the sample.

Each collaborating institution followed its own protocols to collect whole blood in K2EDTA tubes. For TCRbeta analysis, collaborators shipped samples in one of three forms: frozen whole blood, isolated PBMCs, or DNA extracted from either of those sample types. The sample is drawn from a study of blood T cell repertoires in COVID-19 (dated by TCRdb to 2020 to 2022). For context, the study as a whole: The collaborator samples originated in the United States, Italy and Spain and spanned the acute and convalescent phases of COVID-19. The dataset comprised deeply sampled blood TCRbeta repertoires from subjects exposed to, actively infected with, or recovered from COVID-19. The repertoires were released in a freely available public database intended as a resource for research on the immune response to SARS-CoV-2. Where available, HLA class I and class II types were obtained from metadata supplied by the sample provider rather than from assay-based typing. Nearly every sample came with metadata listing a de-identified subject ID, COVID-19 status, age in years and sex. Samples were obtained from the ongoing ImmuneRACE study (first 160 participants) and from about 1,300 subjects provided by 6 global collaborators. The prospective study material was composed of cDNA or gDNA derived from T cells, B-cell-depleted T cells, or PBMCs. General study outcomes and caveats: Clinical and demographic metadata were provided uncurated, with the amount varying by source and participant.

Including cysteine and phenylalanine, the CDR3 has 11 amino acids. The DNA shown is the 33-base CDR3, in frame from base 1. Based on the germline V gene, the CDR1 and CDR2 sequences are SGDLS and YYNGEE. The receptor's source is a man between 50 and 59 years old with active COVID-19. In this chain, TRBV9 is recombined with TRBJ2-1, with 7 middle bases fitting TRBD1. Sequencing input: peripheral blood. The DNA is as follows: TGTCGGGACAGTTCCTACAATGAGCAGTTCTTC. Its protein is CRDSSYNEQFF.